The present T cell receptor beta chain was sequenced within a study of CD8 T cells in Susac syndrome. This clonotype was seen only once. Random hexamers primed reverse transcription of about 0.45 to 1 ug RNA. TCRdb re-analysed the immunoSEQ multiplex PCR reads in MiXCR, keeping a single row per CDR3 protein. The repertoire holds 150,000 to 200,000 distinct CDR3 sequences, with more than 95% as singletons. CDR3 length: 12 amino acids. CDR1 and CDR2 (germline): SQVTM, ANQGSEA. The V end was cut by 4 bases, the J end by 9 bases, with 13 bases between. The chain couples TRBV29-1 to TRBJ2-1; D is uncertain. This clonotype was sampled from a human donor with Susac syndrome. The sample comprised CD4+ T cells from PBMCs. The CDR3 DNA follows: TGCAGCGTTGGACACTTGGGTGGTGAGCAGTTCTTC. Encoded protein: CSVGHLGGEQFF.